This T cell receptor beta chain appears in the sequencing data of a study of cytomegalovirus exposure and HLA in healthy donors. TCRdb's table, derived via immunoSEQ multiplex PCR, lists solely in-frame clones and lacks some. The sample carries around 180,000 clones, about 82% recorded once. The germline V and J ends were trimmed by 7 bases and 1 base, with 8 bases remaining between them. Germline assignment: CDR1 SNHLY and CDR2 FYNNEI. The CDR3 spans 12 residues. Points on this clone: Its antigen is currently unknown.

These donors were members of the roughly 120-subject validation cohort, a group separate from the approximately 620-subject first cohort. Findings and limits, study-wide: Most TCR sequences were uncommon, yet certain public TCRs appeared in many donors. It was approximately 170 TCR beta chains that were listed as cytomegalovirus-associated.

The source material was PBMCs. The source is a woman aged 18-29 years in good health and CMV-seronegative. The chain couples TRBV2 to TRBJ2-7; a weak D match, TRBD2 (6 bases). CDR3 residues: CASIGGSYEQYF. DNA of the CDR3: TGTGCCAGCATCGGGGGTTCCTACGAGCAGTACTTC.